This entry lists 20 T cell receptor beta chains sequenced from one sample in a study of blood T cell repertoires in COVID-19. Assay used: immunoSEQ multiplex PCR; TCRdb lists only in-frame clones, some missing. The sample has some 120,000 clones; approximately 80% are singletons. Input material: peripheral blood. These receptors all stem from a human donor in a cohort sampled during active COVID-19.

The gene calls are TRBV28 and TRBJ2-7, with 7 nucleotides matching TRBD1. This CDR3 is 13 amino acids long. After removal of 5 bases from V and 0 bases from J, the junction contained 1 base not matched to a gene. Germline-derived CDR1 and CDR2 are MDHEN and SYDVKM. The CDR3 nucleotides read TGTGCCAGCAGTGGGACAGTCTCCTACGAGCAGTACTTC. It specifies CASSGTVSYEQYF.

The genes are TRBV6-5 and TRBJ1-5; the match to TRBD1 covers 7 bases. Germline values: CDR1 MNHEY, CDR2 SVGAGI. CDR3 size: 13 residues. V lost 5 bases and J lost 7; bases outside the gene matches: 5. CDR3 in DNA: TGTGCCAGCAGTCCAGACAGGGACCAGCCCCAGCATTTT. Translated: CASSPDRDQPQHF.

The rearrangement joins TRBV27 to TRBJ2-7; D is possibly TRBD2 (5 bases). With 5 bases removed from V and 1 base from J, the gap between germline ends came to 15 bases. Germline V lookup: CDR1 MNHEY, CDR2 SMNVEV (reference sequence). The CDR3 consists of 15 residues. The CDR3, as DNA: TGTGCCAGCAGTCCGAAAGCGGACCCTTCCTACGAGCAGTACTTC. It is translated as CASSPKADPSYEQYF.

The rearrangement joins TRBV18 to TRBJ2-2; 8 bases are a match to TRBD2. The junction had 3 bases not matched to a gene; V was cut back by 4 bases and J by 2 bases. CDR1 is KGHSH, CDR2 LQKENI, per germline. There are 15 residues in the CDR3. The CDR3 loop is CASSQLAVNTGELFF. DNA for the CDR3: TGTGCCAGCTCACAACTAGCGGTCAACACCGGGGAGCTGTTTTTT.

The rearrangement uses TRBV5-5 and TRBJ2-7, with TRBD1 matching 7 bases. Germline CDR1 and CDR2: SGHKS and YYEKEE (reference sequence). Trimming at V came to 1 base and at J to 2 bases, leaving 6 bases not matched to a gene. This CDR3 has 15 amino acids. The chain's CDR3 is CASSLQRQGAYEQYF. In DNA form, the CDR3 reads TGTGCCAGCAGCTTGCAAAGACAGGGAGCCTACGAGCAGTACTTC.

This clone came up a few times. The chain couples TRBV5-4 to TRBJ1-3; the match to TRBD1 covers 8 bases. Germline V gene data show CDR1 as SGHNT and CDR2 as YYREEE (reference sequence). The CDR3 runs to 15 residues. V dropped 0 bases and J dropped 3; count of bases not matched to a gene: 2. The CDR3 DNA reads TGTGCCAGCAGCTTGGCAGGGGGCGATGGAAACACCATATATTTT. This gives the protein CASSLAGGDGNTIYF.

On this clone: At one end, the junction sequence differs from germline, possibly due to a read error. V gene TRBV12-3 or TRBV12-4 combines with J gene TRBJ2-7; D ambiguous. The CDR3 loop spans 13 amino acids. In nucleotides, the CDR3 is TGTGCCACCAGTTTGGTTGGCACCTACGAGCAGTACTTC. Protein sequence: CATSLVGTYEQYF.

V is TRBV6-1 and J is TRBJ2-7; 8 nucleotides match TRBD2. Looked up from germline, CDR1 is MNHNS and CDR2 is SASEGT. Trimming cost V 3 bases and J 3 bases; bases outside gene matches: 4. CDR3 length: 14 amino acids. CDR3 in DNA: TGTGCCAGCAGTGATAGGGGACTAGACTACGAGCAGTACTTC. Protein: CASSDRGLDYEQYF.

This chain connects TRBV30 to TRBJ2-7; 10 bases fit TRBD1. J lost 5 bases, V lost 0 bases, and 13 bases had no gene match. Germline V CDR1 and CDR2: GTSNPN, SVGIG (reference sequence). This CDR3 contains 17 residues. CDR3 loop: CAWSVLSGQGRTNEQYF. Here the CDR3 DNA reads TGTGCCTGGAGTGTACTGTCGGGACAGGGGCGGACGAACGAGCAGTACTTC. Full variable domain (remainder filled in from reference TRBV30 and TRBJ2-7): SQTIHQWPATLVQPVGSPLSLECTVEGTSNPNLYWYRQAAGRGLQLLFYSVGIGQISSEVPQNLSASRPQDRQFILSSKKLLLSDSGFYLCAWSVLSGQGRTNEQYFGPGTRLTVT.

The chain joins TRBV30 to TRBJ2-7, with TRBD2 matching over 9 bases. J lost 7 bases, V lost 1 base, and 11 bases had no gene match. Germline CDR1 and CDR2: GTSNPN and SVGIG (reference sequence). This CDR3 has 15 amino acids. The CDR3 DNA follows: TGTGCCTGGAGTGCTGAGCTAGCGGGGTTAAATGAGCAGTACTTC. It translates to CAWSAELAGLNEQYF.

The V call is TRBV28, the J call TRBJ1-2; 8 positions agree with TRBD1. There are 14 residues in the CDR3. Germline loops: CDR1 MDHEN, CDR2 SYDVKM. J gave up 5 bases and V 2 bases, and 4 bases lay outside the gene matches. The CDR3 DNA sequence: TGTGCCAGCAGTTTAGAAACAGGGGGATATGGCTACACCTTC. Residues: CASSLETGGYGYTF.

This chain uses TRBV7-2 with TRBJ2-7; D remains ambiguous. V was trimmed by 0 bases and J by 0 bases, leaving 3 bases between them. CDR1 is SGHTA, CDR2 FQGNSA, per germline. This CDR3 is built from 13 residues. CDR3 sequence (DNA): TGTGCCAGCAGCTTAGCGAGCTCCTACGAGCAGTACTTC. Its translation is CASSLASSYEQYF.

This chain uses TRBV13 with TRBJ1-6; maybe TRBD1 (6 bases). The V gene's germline CDR1 is PRHDT and CDR2 FYEKMQ (reference sequence). The germline V and J ends were trimmed by 4 bases and 7 bases, with 8 bases remaining between them. CDR3 size: 13 residues. CDR3 loop: CASSYGQNSPLHF. CDR3 sequence (DNA): TGTGCCAGCAGCTATGGACAGAATTCACCCCTCCACTTT.

The CDR3 DNA reads TGCGCCAGCAGCCAAGATCCCATCTACGAGCAGTACTTC. This translates into CASSQDPIYEQYF. This chain connects TRBV4-1 to TRBJ2-7; D is unclear. Germline CDR1 reads MGHRA; CDR2 reads YSYEKL. V was shortened by 0 bases and J by 3 bases, with 6 bases between the two germline ends. The CDR3 length is 13 residues.

The chain uses TRBV5-1 and TRBJ2-7; D is uncertain. The CDR3 loop spans 16 amino acids. CDR1 and CDR2 (germline): SGHRS, YFSETQ. The V and J ends lost 0 bases and 4 bases respectively, with 17 bases between them. CDR3 protein: CASSLGVTEPVYEQYF. CDR3 DNA sequence: TGCGCCAGCAGCTTGGGTGTTACAGAACCCGTTTACGAGCAGTACTTC.

The sample holds a few counts of this clone. This sequence joins TRBV9 and TRBJ1-1, with D hard to call. Germline loops: CDR1 SGDLS, CDR2 YYNGEE. CDR3 size: 15 residues. Trimming shortened V by 4 bases and J by 3 bases, and 16 bases separated the two germline ends. The CDR3 DNA reads as TGTGCCAGCAGCCGACTTGGACGGCGGGACACTGAAGCTTTCTTT. Its translation: CASSRLGRRDTEAFF.

The chain links TRBV11-2 to TRBJ1-2, with D tentatively TRBD1 (6 bases). The CDR3 covers 16 residues. V lost 5 bases and J lost 7, with 23 bases in between. Germline V gives CDR1 SGHAT, CDR2 FQNNGV. Written as DNA, the CDR3 is TGTGCCAGCAGCCCTGACAGGTGGGGCCTCTTCGGTGGCTACACCTTC. Translated: CASSPDRWGLFGGYTF.

This chain links TRBV4-2 with TRBJ2-7, with D possibly matching TRBD1 (5 bases). V was pared by 0 bases and J by 7 bases, with 13 bases between. CDR1 and CDR2 from the germline V gene are LGHNA and YNFKEQ. The CDR3 sequence is 14 residues long. The DNA of the CDR3 is TGTGCCAGCAGCCAAGAGTCACAGGTGGGGGAGCAGTACTTC. Protein: CASSQESQVGEQYF.

The chain couples TRBV28 to TRBJ1-1; TRBD1 is a possible D gene (6 bases). V gave up 4 bases and J gave up 1 base, with 7 bases separating them. Germline V gene data show CDR1 as MDHEN and CDR2 as SYDVKM. CDR3 size: 13 residues. This CDR3 is CASSWTANTEAFF. The CDR3 DNA reads TGTGCCAGCAGTTGGACAGCGAACACTGAAGCTTTCTTT. The variable domain in full, with the rest retrieved from reference TRBV28 and TRBJ1-1, is DVKVTQSSRYLVKRTGEKVFLECVQDMDHENMFWYRQDPGLGLRLIYFSYDVKMKEKGDIPEGYSVSREKKERFSLILESASTNQTSMYLCASSWTANTEAFFGQGTRLTVV.

The CDR3 sequence is CAWSDRQGAKEKLFF. CDR3 nucleotide sequence: TGTGCCTGGAGTGATCGGCAGGGGGCGAAAGAAAAACTGTTTTTT. The J gene is TRBJ1-4, the V gene TRBV30; TRBD1 matches at 8 bases. The CDR3 runs to 15 residues. Germline trimming cut 1 base from V and 8 bases from J; bases unmatched to any gene: 9. Per the germline V gene, CDR1 is GTSNPN and CDR2 is SVGIG (reference sequence).